The present T cell receptor beta chain was sequenced within a study of siplizumab effects on memory and regulatory T cells. Libraries were prepared by immunoSEQ multiplex PCR; TCRdb keeps only in-frame clonotypes and omits some of them. Of about 100,000 clones detected, less than 95% appear once; the ten largest clones hold 1% to 1.5%. This sequence originates from a human donor in good health. Sequencing was carried out using non-Treg CD4+ T cells sorted from blood.

CDR3 sequence (DNA): TGTGCCAGCAGTTGGGGTATCATAGCGAACACCGGGGAGCTGTTTTTT. It yields the protein CASSWGIIANTGELFF. The chain combines TRBV27 with TRBJ2-2; D is unclear. V gave up 4 bases and J gave up 0 bases, with 12 bases separating them. The CDR3 has 16 residues. Germline V gene sequence: CDR1 MNHEY, CDR2 SMNVEV (reference sequence).